The text below deals with one T cell receptor (beta chain). The data derive from a study of blood T cell repertoires in COVID-19. Study-wide background: From the United States, Italy and Spain came samples of acute and convalescent COVID-19. From T cells, B-cell-depleted T cells, or PBMCs came the material, which was cDNA or gDNA.

Original handling: By means of reference gene primer amplification, nucleated cell counts were estimated. Sequencing used immunoSEQ multiplex PCR; TCRdb keeps in-frame clones, though not all of them. That table is the source of V, J and clone size, and D and trimming were worked out from the DNA. The repertoire consists of around 250,000 clones, with around 86% occurring once and the leading ten covering about 8.6%. CDR3 size: 15 residues. V was pared by 2 bases and J by 8 bases, with 5 bases of the junction left unmatched. Germline CDR1 reads MDHEN; CDR2 reads SYDVKM. The sequencing input was peripheral blood. The sequence came from a man aged 35 to 55 with active or convalescent COVID-19. The chain employs TRBV28 and TRBJ1-6; TRBD1 aligns across 8 bases. The CDR3 nucleotides read TGTGCCAGCAGTTTAGGGGACAGGTTGGATTCACCCCTCCACTTT. Translating it yields CASSLGDRLDSPLHF.